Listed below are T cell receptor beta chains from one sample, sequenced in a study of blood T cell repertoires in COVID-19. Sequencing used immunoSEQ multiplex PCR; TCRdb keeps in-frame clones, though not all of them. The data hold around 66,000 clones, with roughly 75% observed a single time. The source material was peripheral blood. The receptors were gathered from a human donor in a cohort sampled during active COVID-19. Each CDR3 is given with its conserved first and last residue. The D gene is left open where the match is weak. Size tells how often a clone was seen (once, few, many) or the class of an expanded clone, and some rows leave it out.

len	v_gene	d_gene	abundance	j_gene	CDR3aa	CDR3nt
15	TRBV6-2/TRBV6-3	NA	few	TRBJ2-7	CASSYFSRQGGEQYF	TGTGCCAGCAGTTACTTCTCAAGACAGGGAGGCGAGCAGTACTTC
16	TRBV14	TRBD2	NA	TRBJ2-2	CASSTGLAGYTGELFF	TGTGCCAGCAGCACGGGACTAGCGGGTTACACCGGGGAGCTGTTTTTT
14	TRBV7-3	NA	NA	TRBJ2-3	CASSSGQTTDTQYF	TGTGCCAGCAGCTCCGGACAGACCACAGATACGCAGTATTTT
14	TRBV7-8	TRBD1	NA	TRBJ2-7	CASSARQGNYEQYF	TGTGCCAGCAGCGCGCGACAGGGGAACTACGAGCAGTACTTC
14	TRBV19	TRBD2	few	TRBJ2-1	CASIGTSGRNEQFF	TGTGCCAGCATAGGGACTAGCGGGAGAAATGAGCAGTTCTTC
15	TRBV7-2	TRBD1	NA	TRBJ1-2	CASSFGQGGNYGYTF	TGTGCCAGCAGCTTTGGACAGGGGGGGAACTATGGCTACACCTTC
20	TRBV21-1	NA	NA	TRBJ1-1	CASSKPGQGASRGPNTEAFF	TGTGCCAGCAGCAAGCCGGGACAGGGGGCGAGCCGGGGACCGAACACTGAAGCTTTCTTT
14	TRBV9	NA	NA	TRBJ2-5	CASSVAAGIETQYF	TGTGCCAGCAGCGTAGCGGCAGGGATAGAGACCCAGTACTTC
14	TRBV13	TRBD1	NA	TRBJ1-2	CASSRQGPNYGYTF	TGTGCCAGCAGCAGACAGGGGCCTAACTATGGCTACACCTTC
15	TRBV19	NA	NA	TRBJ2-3	CASSIRQAATGTQYF	TGTGCCAGTAGTATCCGACAGGCAGCCACGGGTACGCAGTATTTT
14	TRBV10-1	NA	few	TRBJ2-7	CASSEIVSRYEQYF	TGCGCCAGCAGTGAGATAGTATCTAGGTACGAGCAGTACTTC
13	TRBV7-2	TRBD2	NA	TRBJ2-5	CASRTSGTETQYF	TGTGCCAGCAGGACTAGCGGGACAGAGACCCAGTACTTC
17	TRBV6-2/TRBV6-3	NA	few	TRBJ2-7	CASSFLAGGPLRGEQYF	NA
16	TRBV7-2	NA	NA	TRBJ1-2	CASSPPEQRINYGYTF	TGTGCCAGCAGCCCCCCGGAACAGCGGATTAACTATGGCTACACCTTC
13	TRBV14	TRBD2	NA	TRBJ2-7	CASSLRLAGEQYF	TGTGCCAGCAGCCTGAGACTAGCGGGGGAGCAGTACTTC
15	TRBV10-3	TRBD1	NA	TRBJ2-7	CAIRATDRGPHEQYF	TGTGCCATCAGAGCTACGGACAGGGGTCCCCACGAGCAGTACTTC
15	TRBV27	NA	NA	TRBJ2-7	CASSVGAPSWNEQYF	TGTGCCAGCAGTGTCGGAGCCCCGTCTTGGAACGAGCAGTACTTC
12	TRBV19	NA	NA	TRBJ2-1	CATEDWNDEQFF	TGTGCCACCGAGGACTGGAACGATGAGCAGTTCTTC
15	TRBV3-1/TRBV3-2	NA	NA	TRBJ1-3	CASSQTVISGNTIYF	TGTGCCAGCAGCCAAACAGTTATCTCTGGAAACACCATATATTTT
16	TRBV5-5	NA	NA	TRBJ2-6	CASSLDMRYGANVLTF	TGTGCCAGCAGCTTGGATATGCGGTATGGGGCCAACGTCCTGACTTTC
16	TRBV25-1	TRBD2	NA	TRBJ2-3	CASSLRASGSTDTQYF	TGTGCCAGCAGCCTCAGGGCTAGCGGGAGCACAGATACGCAGTATTTT
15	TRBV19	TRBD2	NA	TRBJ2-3	CASSIGGRGTDTQYF	TGTGCCAGTAGTATTGGCGGGAGGGGCACAGATACGCAGTATTTT
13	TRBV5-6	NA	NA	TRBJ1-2	CASISKGIPGYTF	TGTGCCAGCATCTCCAAGGGGATCCCGGGCTACACCTTC
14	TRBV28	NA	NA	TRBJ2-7	CASSLSGVSYEQYF	TGTGCCAGCAGTCTTTCGGGAGTTTCCTACGAGCAGTACTTC
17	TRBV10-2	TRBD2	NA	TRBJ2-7	CASSESTSGRARNEQYF	TGCGCCAGCAGTGAGTCAACTAGCGGGAGGGCCCGGAACGAGCAGTACTTC
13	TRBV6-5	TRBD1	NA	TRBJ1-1	CASRGGQSTEAFF	TGTGCCAGCAGAGGGGGACAGAGCACTGAAGCTTTCTTT
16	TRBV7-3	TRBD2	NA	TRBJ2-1	CASSPPGLAGVGEQFF	TGTGCCAGCAGTCCCCCGGGACTAGCGGGAGTGGGTGAGCAGTTCTTC
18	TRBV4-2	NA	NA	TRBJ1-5	CASSQAAGENQGNQPQHF	TGTGCCAGCAGCCAAGCGGCAGGGGAAAATCAGGGCAATCAGCCCCAGCATTTT
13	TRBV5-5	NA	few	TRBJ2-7	CASSSATFYEQYF	TGTGCCAGCAGCTCCGCAACTTTCTACGAGCAGTACTTC
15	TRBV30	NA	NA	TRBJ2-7	CAWSVLGVADHEQYF	TGTGCCTGGAGTGTACTCGGGGTGGCTGATCACGAGCAGTACTTC
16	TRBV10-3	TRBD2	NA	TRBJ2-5	CAISAGTSKGVETQYF	TGTGCCATCAGCGCCGGGACTAGCAAGGGAGTAGAGACCCAGTACTTC
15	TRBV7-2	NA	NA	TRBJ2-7	CASSPRRREFHEQYF	TGTGCCAGCAGCCCCCGGAGACGAGAGTTCCACGAGCAGTACTTC
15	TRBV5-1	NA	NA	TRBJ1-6	CASSLTVNGNSPLHF	TGCGCCAGCAGCTTGACAGTGAACGGCAATTCACCCCTCCACTTT
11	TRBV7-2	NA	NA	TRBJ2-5	CASSLARTQYF	TGTGCCAGCAGCTTAGCCCGGACCCAGTACTTC
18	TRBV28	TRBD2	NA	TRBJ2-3	CASSFGLAGGLDTDTQYF	TGTGCCAGCAGTTTTGGACTAGCGGGAGGGCTTGACACAGATACGCAGTATTTT
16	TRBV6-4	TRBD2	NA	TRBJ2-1	CASSDGPSGKYNEQFF	TGTGCCAGCAGTGACGGTCCTAGCGGGAAATACAATGAGCAGTTCTTC
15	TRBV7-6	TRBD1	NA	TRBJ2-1	CASSPDRVFYNEQFF	TGTGCCAGCAGCCCCGACAGGGTCTTCTACAATGAGCAGTTCTTC
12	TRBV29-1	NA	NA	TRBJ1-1	CSVGSGNTEAFF	TGCAGCGTTGGCTCAGGGAACACTGAAGCTTTCTTT
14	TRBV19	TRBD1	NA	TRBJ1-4	CASRFGRGREKLFF	TGTGCCAGTCGGTTCGGGAGGGGGCGCGAAAAACTGTTTTTT
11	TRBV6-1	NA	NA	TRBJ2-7	CASSEAREQYF	TGTGCCAGCAGTGAAGCGCGAGAGCAGTACTTC
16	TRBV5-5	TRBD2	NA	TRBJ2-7	CASSLDPAGGNYEQYF	TGTGCCAGCAGCTTGGATCCGGCGGGAGGGAACTACGAGCAGTACTTC
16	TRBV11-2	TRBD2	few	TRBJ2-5	CASSSIKREGRETQYF	TGTGCCAGCAGCTCAATTAAGCGGGAGGGCCGGGAGACCCAGTACTTC
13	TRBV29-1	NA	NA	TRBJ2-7	CSVGRTTRGEQYF	TGCAGCGTTGGACGGACGACTAGGGGCGAGCAGTACTTC
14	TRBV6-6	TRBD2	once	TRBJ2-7	CASSSSGTSGEQYF	TGTGCCAGCAGTTCCAGCGGGACTAGCGGCGAGCAGTACTTC
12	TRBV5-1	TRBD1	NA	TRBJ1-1	CASSYGQGEAFF	TGCGCCAGCAGCTACGGACAGGGAGAAGCTTTCTTT
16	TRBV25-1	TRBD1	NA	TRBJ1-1	CASSERDRALNTEAFF	TGTGCCAGCAGTGAACGGGACAGGGCTTTGAACACTGAAGCTTTCTTT
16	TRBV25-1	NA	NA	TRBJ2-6	CASSEYGGAGANVLTF	TGTGCCAGCAGTGAATACGGGGGAGCTGGGGCCAACGTCCTGACTTTC
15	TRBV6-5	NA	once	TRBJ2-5	CASSYSILGPETQYF	TGTGCCAGCAGTTACTCAATTCTGGGGCCAGAGACCCAGTACTTC
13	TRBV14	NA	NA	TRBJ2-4	CASSPGERNIQYF	TGTGCCAGCAGCCCAGGGGAGAGGAACATTCAGTACTTC
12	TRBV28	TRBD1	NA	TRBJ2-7	CASGQGSYEQYF	TGTGCCAGTGGACAGGGTTCCTACGAGCAGTACTTC
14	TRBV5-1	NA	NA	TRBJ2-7	CASSLGLEVGEQYF	TGCGCCAGCAGCTTGGGACTAGAAGTCGGCGAGCAGTACTTC